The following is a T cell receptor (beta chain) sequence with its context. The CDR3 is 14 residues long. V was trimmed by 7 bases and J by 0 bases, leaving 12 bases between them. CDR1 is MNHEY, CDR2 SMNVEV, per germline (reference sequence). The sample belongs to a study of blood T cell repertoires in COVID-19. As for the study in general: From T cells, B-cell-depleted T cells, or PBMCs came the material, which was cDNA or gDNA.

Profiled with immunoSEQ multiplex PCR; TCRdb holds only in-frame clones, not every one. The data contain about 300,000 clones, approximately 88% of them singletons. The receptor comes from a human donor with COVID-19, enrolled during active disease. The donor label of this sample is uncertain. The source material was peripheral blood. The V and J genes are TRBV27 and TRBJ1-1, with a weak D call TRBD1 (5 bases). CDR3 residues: CASISTGLNTEAFF. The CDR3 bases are TGTGCCAGCATATCTACAGGTCTGAACACTGAAGCTTTCTTT.